The 26 T cell receptor beta chains below come from one sample, sequenced in a study of neurological immune-mediated disorders (dated by TCRdb to between 2018 and 2021). The receptor library was made with 5' RACE. The sequencing machine was an Illumina HiSeq 2500. TCRdb reprocessing: public reads trimmed at Q25 with fastp, clones called with MiXCR, in-frame beta chains kept. Duplicate CDR3 protein sequences are folded into a single record with the most common DNA and genes. The sample has about 44,000 distinct CDR3 sequences on record, over 6% of them singletons. Of the sample, about 0.54% is held by the ten largest clones. Specimen: CD4+ T cells from blood. These receptors all come from a woman in her 40s in good health.

The chain has TRBV7-2 and TRBJ2-1; TRBD2 matches at 10 bases. The V gene's germline CDR1 is SGHTA and CDR2 FQGNSA. CDR3 size: 16 residues. V gave up 7 bases and J gave up 2 bases; unmatched junction bases: 8. CDR3 bases: TGTGCCAGCACCCCAAAAAGCGGGAGGGCCTACAATGAGCAGTTCTTC. Translated, it gives CASTPKSGRAYNEQFF. Full variable domain (remainder filled in from reference TRBV7-2 and TRBJ2-1): GAGVSQSPSNKVTEKGKDVELRCDPISGHTALYWYRQSLGQGLEFLIYFQGNSAPDKSGLPSDRFSAERTGGSVSTLTIQRTQQEDSAVYLCASTPKSGRAYNEQFFGPGTRLTVL.

This clonotype was observed many times. The chain carries TRBV20-1 and TRBJ1-2; tentatively, D is TRBD1 (5 bases). Germline values: CDR1 DFQATT, CDR2 SNEGSKA (reference sequence). This CDR3 contains 12 residues. V lost 4 bases, J lost 6 bases, and 12 bases lay in between. CDR3 region: CSAKGVTDGYTF. The CDR3 nucleotides are TGCAGTGCTAAAGGGGTAACGGATGGCTACACCTTC.

This clonotype was seen ten or more times. This chain uses TRBV7-2 with TRBJ1-5; no reliable D call. V dropped 0 bases and J dropped 0 bases, with 6 bases sitting between them. The length of the CDR3 is 15 residues. Per germline, CDR1 SGHTA and CDR2 FQGNSA. Written as DNA, the CDR3 is TGTGCCAGCAGCTTAGCTTTTGGTAGCAATCAGCCCCAGCATTTT. It yields the protein CASSLAFGSNQPQHF.

This clonotype appeared many times. CDR3 coding DNA: TGTGCCAGCAGCCCTCGGGAGGACTCCTACAATGAGCAGTTCTTC. The encoded protein is CASSPREDSYNEQFF. The chain carries TRBV7-2 and TRBJ2-1; 7 nucleotides agree with TRBD2. J was trimmed by 0 bases and V by 5 bases; bases with no gene match: 4. Germline V CDR1 and CDR2: SGHTA, FQGNSA. This CDR3 is built from 15 residues.

This clonotype has a count of ten or more. The chain has TRBV28 and TRBJ1-5, with D possibly being TRBD1 (6 bases). The germline V and J ends were trimmed by 2 bases and 2 bases, with 13 bases remaining between them. In germline, CDR1 is MDHEN, CDR2 SYDVKM. The length of the CDR3 is 16 residues. This CDR3 is CASSLGGVRRNQPQHF. DNA for the CDR3: TGTGCCAGCAGTTTAGGGGGCGTTAGGCGCAATCAGCCCCAGCATTTT.

This clonotype came up many times. The rearrangement links TRBV10-3 to TRBJ1-1, with no clear D. CDR1 is ENHRY and CDR2 is SYGVKD in the germline V gene. V gave up 3 bases and J gave up 4 bases, with 9 bases separating them. The CDR3 runs to 13 residues. The CDR3 coding sequence is TGTGCCATCAGTGACGGCAGAAGCACTGAAGCTTTCTTT. Protein: CAISDGRSTEAFF.

This clonotype has ten or more counts. CDR3 nucleotide sequence: TGCGCCAGCAGCCAAGGGGGGCAGAGTAATGAAAAACTGTTTTTT. Its protein is CASSQGGQSNEKLFF. The chain is built from TRBV4-3 and TRBJ1-4, with D possibly matching TRBD1 (6 bases). Per the germline V gene, CDR1 is LGHNA and CDR2 is YSLEER. Trimming left V 1 base short and J 4 bases short, with 10 bases between. The CDR3 is 15 residues long.

The sample holds many counts of this clonotype. The rearrangement uses TRBV11-3 and TRBJ2-1, with 9 bases lining up with TRBD1. With 3 bases clipped from V and 7 bases from J, the junction kept 7 bases outside the gene matches. The CDR3 covers 15 residues. The germline V gene has CDR1 SGHNT and CDR2 YENEEA. As DNA, the CDR3 is TGTGCCAGCAGCTTCCGGGACAGGGCGGATAATGAGCAGTTCTTC. Encoded protein: CASSFRDRADNEQFF.

The genes are TRBV7-6 and TRBJ2-1; D may be TRBD1 or TRBD2 (5 bases each). V lost 5 bases and J 4 bases, leaving 15 bases between the germline ends. This CDR3 is 15 amino acids long. Germline lookup yields CDR1 SGHVS and CDR2 FNYEAQ. This CDR3 reads CASSPQPGPYNEQFF. As DNA, the CDR3 is TGTGCCAGCAGCCCCCAGCCGGGACCGTACAATGAGCAGTTCTTC.

This clonotype appeared many times. This chain joins TRBV5-1 and TRBJ2-7; 12 nucleotides agree with TRBD2. Germline trimming cut 7 bases from V and 7 bases from J; bases unmatched to any gene: 12. Germline values: CDR1 SGHRS, CDR2 YFSETQ. This CDR3 is 15 amino acids long. The CDR3 protein is CASRLAGVDSEEQYF. The CDR3 nucleotides are TGCGCCAGCCGACTAGCGGGAGTGGATTCGGAGGAGCAGTACTTC. Supplemented by reference TRBV5-1 and TRBJ2-7, the full variable domain reads KAGVTQTPRYLIKTRGQQVTLSCSPISGHRSVSWYQQTPGQGLQFLFEYFSETQRNKGNFPGRFSGRQFSNSRSEMNVSTLELGDSALYLCASRLAGVDSEEQYFGPGTRLTVT.

This clonotype was counted ten times or more. This chain uses TRBV5-5 with TRBJ2-1, with D perhaps being TRBD1 or TRBD2 (5 bases each). V lost 7 bases and J 5 bases, leaving 19 bases between the germline ends. Germline CDR1 SGHKS, CDR2 YYEKEE (reference sequence). This CDR3 is built from 15 residues. CDR3 protein: CASGPSDRGNNEQFF. The DNA for the CDR3 is TGTGCCAGCGGCCCCTCGGACCGGGGCAACAATGAGCAGTTCTTC.

This clonotype came up once. The gene calls are TRBV5-5 and TRBJ1-2, with 9 bases fitting TRBD1. Per germline, CDR1 SGHKS and CDR2 YYEKEE (reference sequence). This CDR3 is 15 amino acids long. V was clipped by 0 bases and J by 4 bases; unmatched bases: 4. The CDR3 is CASSLEATGGYGYTF. In nucleotides, the CDR3 is TGTGCCAGCAGCTTGGAAGCGACAGGGGGCTATGGCTACACCTTC.

This clonotype has a count of ten or more. This rearrangement joins TRBV5-1 to TRBJ2-7; D ambiguous. V was clipped by 4 bases and J by 1 base, with 9 bases between them. CDR3 length: 13 amino acids. Germline CDR1 and CDR2: SGHRS and YFSETQ. The CDR3 protein is CASSTAGSYEQYF. CDR3 nucleotides: TGCGCCAGCAGCACAGCAGGTTCCTACGAGCAGTACTTC.

Many counts were recorded for this clonotype. The chain joins TRBV12-3 or TRBV12-4 to TRBJ1-5; tentatively, D is TRBD1 (5 bases). This CDR3 has 15 residues. Trimming cost V 6 bases and J 6 bases, with 18 bases left between them. Here the CDR3 DNA reads TGTGCCAGCAGCCTAGGGGCGGACGGTAGTCAGCCCCAGCATTTT. Translation gives CASSLGADGSQPQHF.

There are many counts of this clonotype. J is TRBJ1-5 and V is TRBV20-1; D may be TRBD1 (6 bases). Germline CDR1 and CDR2: DFQATT and SNEGSKA (reference sequence). The CDR3 has 13 amino acids. Trimming stripped 6 bases from V and 5 bases from J, with 14 bases between. Here the CDR3 reads CSAGRGEDQPQHF. The CDR3, as DNA: TGCAGTGCGGGCAGGGGCGAGGATCAGCCCCAGCATTTT.

This clonotype occurred many times. The J gene is TRBJ2-2, the V gene TRBV7-2; TRBD2 agrees at 7 bases. The germline V gene has CDR1 SGHTA and CDR2 FQGNSA. There are 18 residues in the CDR3. V was clipped by 5 bases and J by 9 bases; unmatched bases: 21. CDR3 sequence reads: CASSLDTLAEDRSRELFF. CDR3 DNA sequence: TGTGCCAGCAGCCTAGACACCCTAGCGGAGGATAGGAGCCGGGAGCTGTTTTTT.

There are many counts of this clonotype. V and J are TRBV5-1 and TRBJ1-1, with TRBD1 identical over 10 bases. The germline V gene has CDR1 SGHRS and CDR2 YFSETQ. V gave up 3 bases and J gave up 7 bases; unmatched junction bases: 6. The CDR3 contains 14 residues. The CDR3 is CASSWGTGAFEAFF. The DNA of the CDR3 is TGCGCCAGCAGCTGGGGGACAGGGGCTTTTGAAGCTTTCTTT.

This clonotype was counted ten times or more. The chain employs TRBV28 and TRBJ2-7; no firm D call. V lost 7 bases to trimming and J lost 1 base, with 14 bases between them. CDR1 and CDR2 from the germline V gene are MDHEN and SYDVKM. The CDR3 length is 14 residues. The CDR3 coding sequence is TGTGCCAGCAAGACGACTGTATGGTCCTACGAGCAGTACTTC. Protein sequence: CASKTTVWSYEQYF.

This clonotype was counted many times. The gene calls are TRBV7-2 and TRBJ2-1; 9 nucleotides line up with TRBD2. Germline CDR1 reads SGHTA; CDR2 reads FQGNSA. There are 14 residues in the CDR3. V lost 4 bases to trimming and J lost 7 bases; unmatched junction nucleotides: 5. CDR3 region: CASSSGLAQNEQFF. The CDR3 nucleotides are TGTGCCAGCAGCTCGGGACTAGCTCAGAATGAGCAGTTCTTC.

This clonotype was seen at least ten times. J is TRBJ2-5 and V is TRBV5-1, with no clear D. The length of the CDR3 is 13 residues. Germline-derived CDR1 and CDR2 are SGHRS and YFSETQ. Trimming took 0 bases from V and 5 from J, leaving 8 bases between them. CDR3 region: CASSLGPRETQYF. CDR3 DNA sequence: TGCGCCAGCAGCTTGGGGCCTAGGGAGACCCAGTACTTC. The full variable domain, rest sourced from reference TRBV5-1 and TRBJ2-5, is KAGVTQTPRYLIKTRGQQVTLSCSPISGHRSVSWYQQTPGQGLQFLFEYFSETQRNKGNFPGRFSGRQFSNSRSEMNVSTLELGDSALYLCASSLGPRETQYFGPGTRLLVL.

This clonotype is medium-sized in the sample. The chain joins TRBV29-1 to TRBJ2-3, with D possibly matching TRBD1 (5 bases). Trimming shortened V by 4 bases and J by 2 bases, and 13 bases separated the two germline ends. CDR1 and CDR2 (germline): SQVTM, ANQGSEA. The CDR3 is made up of 14 amino acids. In DNA, the CDR3 is TGCAGCGTTGGATTGGGGCAGAACACAGATACGCAGTATTTT. This codes for CSVGLGQNTDTQYF.

This clonotype occurred many times. This chain joins TRBV27 and TRBJ2-7, with D possibly matching TRBD1 (5 bases). CDR1 MNHEY and CDR2 SMNVEV come from the germline V gene (reference sequence). Trimming took 0 bases from V and 3 from J, leaving 15 bases between them. This CDR3 is 16 amino acids long. The CDR3 is CASSLSGQGPDYEQYF. The CDR3 DNA reads as TGTGCCAGCAGTTTATCGGGGCAGGGTCCTGACTACGAGCAGTACTTC.

This chain links TRBV10-3 with TRBJ2-3, with 7 bases that match TRBD2. Trimming took 8 bases from V and 3 from J; bases not matched to a gene: 11. CDR3 length: 15 residues. The germline V gene has CDR1 ENHRY and CDR2 SYGVKD. CDR3 in amino acids: CAIAESAGRTDTQYF. The CDR3 DNA reads as TGTGCCATCGCAGAGTCAGCCGGGAGGACAGATACGCAGTATTTT.

This clonotype has ten or more counts. The chain carries TRBV28 and TRBJ2-3; TRBD1 might be the D (5 bases). Germline-derived CDR1 and CDR2 are MDHEN and SYDVKM. The CDR3 sequence is 13 residues long. V dropped 6 bases and J dropped 6 bases, with 13 bases sitting between them. This CDR3 reads CASSSPGRDTQYF. CDR3 nucleotide sequence: TGTGCCAGCAGCTCCCCAGGGCGCGATACGCAGTATTTT.

The chain carries TRBV6-5 and TRBJ2-3; TRBD2 might be the D (6 bases). Germline CDR1 MNHEY, CDR2 SVGAGI. Deletions cut 6 bases from V and 3 bases from J, with 19 bases between. The CDR3 spans 16 residues. For the CDR3, the DNA is TGTGCCAGCAGCGACTTACTGGTCGGGAGTACAGATACGCAGTATTTT. This encodes CASSDLLVGSTDTQYF.

This clonotype was counted many times. This sequence joins TRBV5-1 and TRBJ2-3; TRBD1 is a possible D gene (6 bases). Looked up from germline, CDR1 is SGHRS and CDR2 is YFSETQ. The CDR3 is made up of 14 amino acids. V lost 6 bases, J lost 0 bases, and 11 bases lay in between. The CDR3: CASNPGQSTDTQYF. CDR3 DNA sequence: TGCGCCAGCAACCCAGGACAGAGCACAGATACGCAGTATTTT.